The 25 T cell receptor beta chains presented below share a single source sample, sequenced in a study of blood T cell repertoires in COVID-19. TCRdb keeps only in-frame clones here, not all; method: immunoSEQ multiplex PCR. The sample yields about 240,000 clones, 65% to 90% seen once. Specimen: peripheral blood. The receptor source for this set is a woman in her 70s with acute or convalescent COVID-19.

The CDR3 spells CASSKAHEHRQGVATNEKLFF. The CDR3 DNA sequence: TGTGCCAGCAGCAAAGCCCACGAACACCGACAGGGCGTAGCAACTAATGAAAAACTGTTTTTT. This chain joins TRBV21-1 and TRBJ1-4; no check of the table's D call, TRBD1, against the DNA was made. TRBV21-1 is labeled a pseudogene. This CDR3 is 21 amino acids long.

The genes are TRBV14 and TRBJ2-7; D is unresolved. V was shortened by 2 bases and J by 3 bases, with 5 bases between the two germline ends. Germline CDR1 reads SGHDN; CDR2 reads FVKESK. This CDR3 is built from 12 residues. Here the CDR3 reads CASSQNYYEQYF. CDR3 coding DNA: TGTGCCAGCAGCCAAAATTACTACGAGCAGTACTTC.

This chain uses TRBV3-1 (or the pseudogene TRBV3-2) with TRBJ1-1; D is unresolved. V lost 3 bases, J lost 0 bases, and 11 bases lay in between. Germline V CDR1 and CDR2: LGHDT, YNNKEL (reference sequence). This CDR3 has 15 amino acids. The CDR3 nucleotides read TGTGCCAGCAGCCAGACGACTGTAATGAACACTGAAGCTTTCTTT. Its protein product is CASSQTTVMNTEAFF.

This clone came up a few times. The V gene is TRBV19, the J gene TRBJ1-2; maybe TRBD1 (6 bases). The CDR3 totals 15 residues. Germline lookup yields CDR1 LNHDA and CDR2 SQIVND (reference sequence). V was clipped by 1 base and J by 2 bases, with 11 bases between them. The CDR3, as DNA: TGTGCCAGTAGTATAGTAACAGGGTCGAACTATGGCTACACCTTC. It codes for CASSIVTGSNYGYTF.

The V and J genes are TRBV10-3 and TRBJ2-5, with unresolved D. The V gene lost 8 bases and the J gene lost 4 bases, with 11 bases spanning the gap. Germline CDR1 reads ENHRY; CDR2 reads SYGVKD. This CDR3 contains 12 residues. The CDR3 sequence: CAISEEVETQYF. The CDR3, as DNA: TGTGCCATCTCCGAGGAAGTAGAGACCCAGTACTTC.

On this clone: Other DNA sequences from this sample encode an identical CDR3 as well. The rearrangement uses TRBV5-1 and TRBJ1-1; 8 nucleotides line up with TRBD1. Germline lookup yields CDR1 SGHRS and CDR2 YFSETQ. The ends lost 4 bases at V and 3 bases at J; junction bases unmatched: 2. This CDR3 has 13 amino acids. The CDR3 DNA sequence: TGCGCCAGCAGCCCGGACAGGGACACTGAAGCTTTCTTT. Protein product: CASSPDRDTEAFF.

The chain combines TRBV11-2 with TRBJ2-6; 7 nucleotides line up with TRBD2. This CDR3 has 15 residues. The V gene's germline CDR1 is SGHAT and CDR2 FQNNGV. V lost 6 bases and J lost 3; bases outside the gene matches: 5. CDR3 loop: CASRRSGVGANVLTF. In DNA form, the CDR3 reads TGTGCCAGCAGACGAAGCGGGGTTGGGGCCAACGTCCTGACTTTC. Using reference TRBV11-2 and TRBJ2-6 for the parts outside the CDR3, the full variable domain is EAGVAQSPRYKIIEKRQSVAFWCNPISGHATLYWYQQILGQGPKLLIQFQNNGVVDDSQLPKDRFSAERLKGVDSTLKIQPAKLEDSAVYLCASRRSGVGANVLTFGAGSRLTVL.

The chain couples TRBV3-1 (or the pseudogene TRBV3-2) to TRBJ1-2; no reliable D call. Germline V gene lookup returns CDR1 LGHDT and CDR2 YNNKEL (reference sequence). The CDR3 runs to 13 residues. With 1 base removed from V and 8 bases from J, the gap between germline ends came to 11 bases. CDR3 residues: CASSQVRVQGYTF. CDR3 bases: TGTGCCAGCAGCCAAGTCCGGGTACAAGGCTACACCTTC.

This chain joins TRBV5-4 and TRBJ1-2; tentative D call: TRBD1 (5 bases). This CDR3 has 13 amino acids. Germline V gene data show CDR1 as SGHNT and CDR2 as YYREEE (reference sequence). Trimming cost V 6 bases and J 4 bases, with 13 bases left between them. The CDR3 loop reads CASTPLRGYGYTF. CDR3 in DNA: TGTGCCAGCACCCCCCTTAGGGGCTATGGCTACACCTTC.

This chain joins TRBV28 and TRBJ2-2, with 7 bases lining up with TRBD1. Germline V gene sequence: CDR1 MDHEN, CDR2 SYDVKM. The V gene end was trimmed by 8 bases and the J gene end by 6 bases; junction bases not matched to a gene: 15. This CDR3 is built from 16 residues. CDR3 region: CASGEISDRSPGELFF. In nucleotides, the CDR3 is TGTGCCAGCGGGGAAATTTCGGACAGGTCCCCCGGGGAGCTGTTTTTT.

The chain joins TRBV2 to TRBJ1-5, with 9 positions matching TRBD1. Germline values: CDR1 SNHLY, CDR2 FYNNEI. J lost 4 bases, V lost 6 bases, and 7 bases had no gene match. This CDR3 is built from 15 residues. The CDR3, as DNA: TGTGCCAGCAGGAAAGGGACAGGGTTAAATCAGCCCCAGCATTTT. Its translation is CASRKGTGLNQPQHF.

The chain joins TRBV10-2 to TRBJ1-6; a possible D gene is TRBD1 (5 bases). CDR1 WSHSY and CDR2 SAAADI come from the germline V gene. Trimming cost V 6 bases and J 6 bases, with 15 bases left between them. The CDR3 runs 15 residues. CDR3 nucleotide sequence: TGCGCCAGCAGACCGGGACTACAAACTAATTCACCCCTCCACTTT. Protein sequence: CASRPGLQTNSPLHF.

The table lists this clone with many counts. The chain employs TRBV6-6 and TRBJ2-3; 10 positions agree with TRBD2. Trimming cost V 5 bases and J 8 bases; bases outside gene matches: 16. Germline V gives CDR1 MNHNY, CDR2 SVGAGI (reference sequence). The CDR3 contains 17 residues. The DNA for the CDR3 is TGTGCCAGCAGTCCGACGAGCGGGGGGGCTCCTCGAGGTACGCAGTATTTT. It is translated as CASSPTSGGAPRGTQYF.

The chain's CDR3 is CASSLVVGTALFF. In DNA form, the CDR3 reads TGTGCCAGCAGTTTAGTGGTCGGGACAGCCCTGTTTTTT. The chain uses TRBV12-3 or TRBV12-4 and TRBJ2-2; 7 bases line up with TRBD1. With V trimmed by 1 base and J by 14 bases, 7 bases remained unmatched. CDR3 length: 13 amino acids.

CDR3 DNA sequence: TGTGCCAGTAGTATAGCCGCGGGAGGAGGGTTGGGTCAGCCCCAGCATTTT. This sequence encodes CASSIAAGGGLGQPQHF. The gene calls are TRBV19 and TRBJ1-5; D is unclear. Germline-derived CDR1 and CDR2 are LNHDA and SQIVND (reference sequence). The V gene lost 1 base and the J gene lost 6 bases, with 19 bases spanning the gap. The CDR3 consists of 17 residues.

The J gene is TRBJ2-3, the V gene TRBV12-3 or TRBV12-4; D uncertain. Trimming took off 4 bases at V and 3 bases at J, with 5 bases between the two ends. The length of the CDR3 is 12 residues. Written as DNA, the CDR3 is TGTGCCAGCAGTTCCTATACAGATACGCAGTATTTT. Translated, it gives CASSSYTDTQYF.

V usage is TRBV7-2 and J usage is TRBJ2-3; 10 bases match TRBD2. The germline V gene encodes CDR1 SGHTA and CDR2 FQGNSA. The CDR3 consists of 15 residues. The junction had 4 bases not matched to a gene; V was cut back by 0 bases and J by 7 bases. The CDR3 DNA sequence: TGTGCCAGCAGCTTAGCGGGACTAGCGCAACATACGCAGTATTTT. Encoded protein: CASSLAGLAQHTQYF.

This chain connects TRBV6-5 to TRBJ1-2; 7 bases map to TRBD1. Trimming took 6 bases from V and 6 from J; bases not matched to a gene: 7. Germline V lookup: CDR1 MNHEY, CDR2 SVGAGI. The CDR3 is made up of 13 amino acids. CDR3: CASRRQGVDGYTF. CDR3 DNA sequence: TGTGCCAGCAGGCGACAGGGCGTCGATGGCTACACCTTC.

The V gene is TRBV7-2, the J gene TRBJ1-2; D is possibly TRBD1 (5 bases). Germline assignment: CDR1 SGHTA and CDR2 FQGNSA. The CDR3 loop spans 15 amino acids. Trimming pared 4 bases from V and 4 bases from J, leaving 16 bases between. CDR3 amino acids: CASSSQGGLAYGYTF. In DNA form, the CDR3 reads TGTGCCAGCAGCTCCCAGGGAGGGCTAGCCTATGGCTACACCTTC.

This chain joins TRBV5-4 and TRBJ1-6, with 7 bases identical to TRBD1. This CDR3 contains 15 residues. Germline V gives CDR1 SGHNT, CDR2 YYREEE (reference sequence). Losses at the gene ends were 4 bases for V and 6 bases for J; bases not matched to a gene: 7. CDR3: CASSTPTGANSPLHF. CDR3 in DNA: TGTGCCAGCAGCACACCTACAGGGGCTAATTCACCCCTCCACTTT.

The chain couples TRBV27 to TRBJ1-2, with 10 bases fitting TRBD1. This CDR3 is built from 13 residues. CDR1 is MNHEY and CDR2 is SMNVEV in the germline V gene (reference sequence). With 6 bases clipped from V and 4 bases from J, the junction kept 2 bases outside the gene matches. CDR3 DNA sequence: TGTGCCAGCAGGACAGGGGGCAGCTATGGCTACACCTTC. Its protein is CASRTGGSYGYTF.

This chain joins TRBV5-6 and TRBJ2-4, with TRBD2 identical over 11 bases. CDR1 is SGHDT and CDR2 is YYEEEE in the germline V gene. The J segment lost 0 bases and the V segment lost 4 bases, leaving 6 bases of the junction unmatched. The CDR3 runs 17 residues. The CDR3 bases are TGTGCCAGCAGCATTTTACTAGCGGGGGAAGCCAAAAACATTCAGTACTTC. Translating gives CASSILLAGEAKNIQYF.

The chain employs TRBV28 and TRBJ1-1; no firm D call. The CDR3 spans 13 residues. Germline values: CDR1 MDHEN, CDR2 SYDVKM. The V end was cut by 5 bases, the J end by 6 bases, with 13 bases between. CDR3 region: CASSGGGLAEAFF. Here the CDR3 DNA reads TGTGCCAGCAGTGGAGGTGGTTTGGCTGAAGCTTTCTTT.

In regard to this clone: The sample has other DNA sequences that encode this CDR3 too. The V and J genes are TRBV3-1 (or the pseudogene TRBV3-2) and TRBJ1-3; D is possibly TRBD1 (6 bases). V was cut by 4 bases and J by 2 bases, with 9 bases left in between. The CDR3 is made up of 14 amino acids. Germline V CDR1 and CDR2: LGHDT, YNNKEL (reference sequence). The DNA for the CDR3 is TGTGCCAGCAGCCTCACAGGGACTGGAAACACCATATATTTT. The encoded protein is CASSLTGTGNTIYF.

The chain links TRBV9 to TRBJ1-5, with D perhaps TRBD1 (5 bases). Germline V gene lookup returns CDR1 SGDLS and CDR2 YYNGEE. The V end was cut by 0 bases, the J end by 3 bases, with 7 bases between. The CDR3 is 14 residues long. CDR3 bases: TGTGCCAGCAGCGTAGGACAGATCAATCAGCCCCAGCATTTT. It specifies CASSVGQINQPQHF.